This T cell receptor (beta chain) was sequenced for a study of blood T cell repertoires in COVID-19. The germline V and J ends were trimmed by 4 bases and 1 base, with 18 bases remaining between them. This CDR3 comprises 16 residues. Germline assignment: CDR1 SGDLS and CDR2 YYNGEE. The method was immunoSEQ multiplex PCR; TCRdb's version includes in-frame clones alone and lacks a portion of them. This sample has some 380,000 clones, with roughly 86% found just once. The sequencing input was PBMCs or T cells enriched from blood (not recorded which). The TCR comes from a woman aged 40-49 years with acute COVID-19. This chain joins TRBV9 and TRBJ2-7; possible D gene TRBD1, 6 bases. Written as DNA, the CDR3 is TGTGCCAGCAGCTCTTCCGTAGGACAGACTTCCTACGAGCAGTACTTC. Translation gives CASSSSVGQTSYEQYF.